What follows are 15 T cell receptor beta chains derived from one specimen sequenced in a study of vaccination and CD4 T cells after COVID-19. An Oncomine TCR Beta short-read assay was used to sequence the DNA from cultured CD4+ T cells. TCRdb re-analysed the PCR reads in MiXCR, keeping a single row per CDR3 protein. The repertoire holds some 15,000 distinct CDR3 sequences, with 25% to 40% as singletons. Treatment noted: approximately nine-day PBMC culture with coronavirus spike peptide pools or control peptides (ViraFEST assay). These receptors' antigens are unknown. Here the sequenced sample was CD4+ T cells from blood, cultured in vitro, taken after SARS-CoV-2 vaccination. All receptors come from a human donor who had recovered from COVID-19.

The gene calls are TRBV27 and TRBJ2-2; D not certain. Trimming removed 6 bases at V and 5 bases at J, with 13 bases between. The CDR3 contains 14 residues. Germline loops: CDR1 MNHEY, CDR2 SMNVEV (reference sequence). The CDR3 region has the DNA TGTGCCAGCAGGCCGATTGAACAGACCGGGGAGCTGTTTTTT. This translates into CASRPIEQTGELFF.

This clonotype was detected a few times. This chain joins TRBV5-4 and TRBJ1-2, with 7 bases identical to TRBD1. The germline CDR1 and CDR2 sequences are SGHNT and YYREEE (reference sequence). The CDR3 length is 12 residues. Losses at the gene ends were 6 bases for V and 8 bases for J; bases not matched to a gene: 7. The CDR3 bases are TGTGCCAGCACCATCGACAGGGTCGGCTACACCTTC. It translates to CASTIDRVGYTF.

This chain joins TRBV11-2 and TRBJ1-5; 9 nucleotides line up with TRBD1. With V trimmed by 3 bases and J by 0 bases, 3 bases remained unmatched. Germline CDR1 SGHAT, CDR2 FQNNGV. The CDR3 consists of 16 residues. The CDR3 nucleotides are TGTGCCAGCAGCTTGGGGACAGGGAATAGCAATCAGCCCCAGCATTTT. Protein: CASSLGTGNSNQPQHF. The variable domain in full, with the rest retrieved from reference TRBV11-2 and TRBJ1-5, is EAGVAQSPRYKIIEKRQSVAFWCNPISGHATLYWYQQILGQGPKLLIQFQNNGVVDDSQLPKDRFSAERLKGVDSTLKIQPAKLEDSAVYLCASSLGTGNSNQPQHFGDGTRLSIL.

The DNA of the CDR3 is TGTGCCAGCAGCCTTAAGAGGCGCAATGAACATTCCCTCACAGATACGCAGTATTTT. It translates to CASSLKRRNEHSLTDTQYF. The genes are TRBV11-2 and TRBJ2-3; D ambiguous. Germline CDR1 SGHAT, CDR2 FQNNGV. The CDR3 spans 19 residues. V was clipped by 5 bases and J by 2 bases, with 26 bases between them.

The chain couples TRBV6-1 to TRBJ2-3; TRBD1 agrees at 9 bases. CDR1 and CDR2 from the germline V gene are MNHNS and SASEGT. J gave up 4 bases and V 3 bases, and 8 bases lay outside the gene matches. This CDR3 comprises 16 residues. DNA of the CDR3: TGTGCCAGCAGTGAGCGGACAGGGGCGGACCCAGATACGCAGTATTTT. This translates into CASSERTGADPDTQYF.

This clonotype showed up just a few times. V is TRBV6-2 or TRBV6-3 and J is TRBJ2-5; D uncertain. Per the germline V gene, CDR1 is MNHEY and CDR2 is SVGEGT. The CDR3 extends over 13 amino acids. The V end lost 2 bases, the J end lost 9 bases, and 13 bases lay between the germline ends. The CDR3: CASSYVEETAQYF. CDR3 coding DNA: TGTGCCAGCAGTTACGTGGAAGAGACGGCCCAGTACTTC.

This chain uses TRBV7-9 with TRBJ2-7; D gene ambiguous. The CDR3 is 15 residues long. Trimming shortened V by 5 bases and J by 10 bases, and 24 bases separated the two germline ends. Germline V gene sequence: CDR1 SEHNR, CDR2 FQNEAQ (reference sequence). The CDR3: CASSTPLARSFGQYF. The CDR3, as DNA: TGTGCCAGCAGCACCCCCTTAGCACGTTCCTTCGGACAGTACTTC.

The rearrangement joins TRBV27 to TRBJ2-3; the D is unclear. The germline V and J ends were trimmed by 6 bases and 4 bases, with 14 bases remaining between them. Germline CDR1 MNHEY, CDR2 SMNVEV (reference sequence). The CDR3 is 14 amino acids. CDR3 in DNA: TGTGCCAGCAGCCAAATACGTGTTGCAGATACGCAGTATTTT. It is translated as CASSQIRVADTQYF.

In this sample, this clonotype turned up a few times. V usage is TRBV7-2 and J usage is TRBJ2-7, with TRBD2 matching over 7 bases. Losses at the gene ends were 1 base for V and 6 bases for J; bases not matched to a gene: 9. This CDR3 contains 15 residues. The V gene's germline CDR1 is SGHTA and CDR2 FQGNSA. CDR3 DNA: TGTGCCAGCAGCTTAGTACGGGAGGTGGTTGGCGAGCAGTACTTC. Translated: CASSLVREVVGEQYF. Drawing the rest from reference TRBV7-2 and TRBJ2-7, the complete variable domain is GAGVSQSPSNKVTEKGKDVELRCDPISGHTALYWYRQSLGQGLEFLIYFQGNSAPDKSGLPSDRFSAERTGGSVSTLTIQRTQQEDSAVYLCASSLVREVVGEQYFGPGTRLTVT.

The chain couples TRBV19 to TRBJ2-5; D tentatively reads TRBD1 or TRBD2 (6 bases each). Germline CDR1 reads LNHDA; CDR2 reads SQIVND (reference sequence). The CDR3 has 15 amino acids. V was shortened by 4 bases and J by 4 bases, with 16 bases between the two germline ends. The CDR3 sequence is CASSKGGGGGETQYF. The CDR3 DNA reads as TGTGCCAGTAGTAAGGGCGGCGGAGGGGGAGAGACCCAGTACTTC.

This chain uses TRBV9 with TRBJ2-2, with 10 bases that match TRBD2. Germline CDR1 is SGDLS and CDR2 is YYNGEE. V trimming: 4 bases; J trimming: 6 bases; junction bases outside the gene matches: 9. The CDR3 covers 16 residues. Here the CDR3 DNA reads TGTGCCAGCAGCTTTGGCCTAGCGGGAGAGGCCGGGGAGCTGTTTTTT. Amino acid sequence: CASSFGLAGEAGELFF.

In this sample, this clonotype turned up a few times. The chain joins TRBV12-3 or TRBV12-4 to TRBJ1-2; 8 nucleotides match TRBD1. The CDR3 has 15 residues. V lost 3 bases and J lost 4; bases outside the gene matches: 7. This chain's CDR3 is CASSFEAGGGYGYTF. CDR3 nucleotide sequence: TGTGCCAGCAGTTTTGAGGCAGGGGGCGGCTATGGCTACACCTTC.

This sequence joins TRBV28 and TRBJ2-6; D may match TRBD1 or TRBD2 (5 bases each). The V gene lost 6 bases and the J gene lost 0 bases, with 15 bases spanning the gap. The CDR3 contains 17 residues. From germline, CDR1 is MDHEN and CDR2 SYDVKM. The CDR3 coding sequence is TGTGCCAGCAGCCCAAATGGGGGAACCTCTGGGGCCAACGTCCTGACTTTC. Translating it yields CASSPNGGTSGANVLTF.

The chain is built from TRBV6-2 or TRBV6-3 and TRBJ2-2; 10 bases line up with TRBD2. V trimming: 5 bases; J trimming: 7 bases; junction bases outside the gene matches: 10. The CDR3 covers 16 residues. Germline V gene lookup returns CDR1 MNHEY and CDR2 SVGEGT. CDR3 in DNA: TGTGCCAGCAGTCAAGCGGGAGGGCCGATCGGCGGGGAGCTGTTTTTT. Its protein is CASSQAGGPIGGELFF.

This clonotype was detected only a few times. In nucleotides, the CDR3 is TGCAGTGCTAGGGGAGGAGGAGGTGGTTACAATGAGCAGTTCTTC. Translation gives CSARGGGGGYNEQFF. V is TRBV20-1 and J is TRBJ2-1; D perhaps matches TRBD2 (6 bases). This CDR3 region has 15 residues. With 3 bases removed from V and 4 bases from J, the gap between germline ends came to 16 bases. From germline, CDR1 is DFQATT and CDR2 SNEGSKA (reference sequence).